Sequencing of this T cell receptor beta chain was carried out in a study of blood T cell repertoires in COVID-19. Study context: The study drew acute and convalescent COVID-19 samples from the United States, Italy and Spain. T cells, B-cell-depleted T cells, or PBMCs supplied cDNA or gDNA.

Trimming took 5 bases from V and 8 from J; bases not matched to a gene: 12. The CDR3 is made up of 15 amino acids. The germline V gene encodes CDR1 SGHAT and CDR2 FQNNGV. In the authors' workflow: The assay estimated nucleated cells by amplifying reference gene primers. Libraries were prepared by immunoSEQ multiplex PCR; TCRdb keeps only in-frame clonotypes and omits some of them. The V and J calls and clone size were taken over from that table, and D and trimming were inferred from the DNA. The data contain 150,000 to 200,000 clones, roughly nine tenths of them singletons. This sequence originates from a man younger than 30 who had recovered from COVID-19. Sequenced sample: peripheral blood. The V call is TRBV11-2, the J call TRBJ1-2; 9 bases map to TRBD1. CDR3 protein: CASSPTGQGLWGYTF. The CDR3 coding sequence is TGTGCCAGCAGCCCCACCGGACAGGGGTTATGGGGCTACACCTTC.